Shown below are 30 T cell receptor beta chains from a single sample sequenced in a study of PD-L1 blockade in urothelial cancer. Clones were sequenced by immunoSEQ multiplex PCR, and TCRdb holds only the in-frame ones, with some missing. The data contain approximately 110,000 clones, under 85% of them singletons. The specimen comprised PBMCs, sampled around atezolizumab (anti-PD-L1) treatment. The receptors stem from a man aged 50 to 59 with urothelial cancer.

This chain uses TRBV28 with TRBJ1-1; D ambiguous. This CDR3 has 14 amino acids. Trimming removed 6 bases from V and 3 bases from J, with 14 bases in between. In germline, CDR1 is MDHEN, CDR2 SYDVKM. This chain's CDR3 is CASSQAGSHTEAFF. CDR3 sequence (DNA): TGTGCCAGCAGCCAAGCCGGGAGCCACACTGAAGCTTTCTTT.

The chain has TRBV6-5 and TRBJ2-7, with D possibly TRBD2 on 6 matching bases. The CDR3 extends over 13 amino acids. Germline V gene data show CDR1 as MNHEY and CDR2 as SVGAGI. Trimming left V 2 bases short and J 2 bases short, with 7 bases between. CDR3 DNA: TGTGCCAGCAGTTACCGCGGGACCTACGAGCAGTACTTC. This gives the protein CASSYRGTYEQYF.

The chain carries TRBV28 and TRBJ1-5; D call uncertain. Trimming removed 3 bases at V and 6 bases at J, with 12 bases between. Germline loops: CDR1 MDHEN, CDR2 SYDVKM. The CDR3 runs to 14 residues. This CDR3 is CASSFPQDFQPQHF. In DNA form, the CDR3 reads TGTGCCAGCAGTTTCCCGCAGGATTTTCAGCCCCAGCATTTT.

The chain combines TRBV27 with TRBJ1-6; TRBD1 agrees at 7 bases. V gave up 6 bases and J gave up 10 bases; unmatched junction bases: 12. CDR3 length: 15 amino acids. CDR1 is MNHEY, CDR2 SMNVEV, per germline (reference sequence). The CDR3 bases are TGTGCCAGCAGGGGGGTTCGACAGGGTCCCTCACCCCTCCACTTT. Its translation: CASRGVRQGPSPLHF.

This clone was recorded a few times. V usage is TRBV7-2 and J usage is TRBJ1-5; tentatively, D is TRBD1 (6 bases). CDR1 is SGHTA and CDR2 is FQGNSA in the germline V gene. The CDR3 length is 14 residues. Trimming removed 1 base from V and 4 bases from J, with 8 bases in between. This chain's CDR3 is CASSLDTGNQPQHF. The DNA of the CDR3 is TGTGCCAGCAGCTTAGATACAGGGAATCAGCCCCAGCATTTT.

The V call is TRBV9, the J call TRBJ2-3; possible D gene TRBD1, 6 bases. Germline values: CDR1 SGDLS, CDR2 YYNGEE. V gave up 2 bases and J gave up 2 bases, with 15 bases separating them. The CDR3 is 16 amino acids. CDR3 amino acids: CASSVRQERFTDTQYF. In nucleotides, the CDR3 is TGTGCCAGCAGCGTCCGACAGGAGAGGTTCACAGATACGCAGTATTTT.

A single count supports this clone. The genes are TRBV14 and TRBJ2-1; D perhaps matches TRBD1 (5 bases). In germline, CDR1 is SGHDN, CDR2 FVKESK. Trimming shortened V by 4 bases and J by 1 base, and 14 bases separated the two germline ends. The CDR3 contains 16 residues. CDR3 nucleotides: TGTGCCAGCAGCCGATTAGACAGTCTGTCCTACAATGAGCAGTTCTTC. Protein product: CASSRLDSLSYNEQFF.

The chain is built from TRBV18 and TRBJ2-1, with D tentatively TRBD2 (6 bases). The CDR3 runs to 14 residues. Germline V gene data show CDR1 as KGHSH and CDR2 as LQKENI. V was cut by 3 bases and J by 9 bases, with 15 bases left in between. CDR3 nucleotide sequence: TGTGCCAGCTCACCGATGACTAGAAACGGTGAGCAGTTCTTC. Residues: CASSPMTRNGEQFF.

The chain combines TRBV2 with TRBJ1-1; D is possibly TRBD1 (6 bases). Trimming left V 5 bases short and J 4 bases short, with 11 bases between. This CDR3 has 13 residues. Germline V CDR1 and CDR2: SNHLY, FYNNEI. CDR3: CASSLDSGTEAFF. Here the CDR3 DNA reads TGTGCCAGCAGTCTGGACAGTGGCACTGAAGCTTTCTTT.

The CDR3 DNA is TGTGCCAGCAGCTTAGATGGGCCAAACACCGGGGAGCTGTTTTTT. Its protein product is CASSLDGPNTGELFF. The V and J genes are TRBV7-2 and TRBJ2-2; the D is unclear. The V gene lost 1 base and the J gene lost 2 bases, with 8 bases spanning the gap. The CDR3 spans 15 residues. Germline-derived CDR1 and CDR2 are SGHTA and FQGNSA.

The chain uses TRBV7-8 and TRBJ2-5; D is ambiguous. The germline V gene has CDR1 SGHVS and CDR2 FQNEAQ. CDR3 length: 12 residues. The V end was cut by 9 bases, the J end by 3 bases, with 11 bases between. CDR3 sequence: CASAQQKETQYF. The CDR3 DNA reads as TGTGCCAGTGCTCAACAAAAAGAGACCCAGTACTTC.

This clone was detected only once. The CDR3 nucleotides read TGTGCCTGGAGTGTTTCAAGAGTTCAGCCCCAGCATTTT. Translation gives CAWSVSRVQPQHF. The rearrangement uses TRBV30 and TRBJ1-5; no clear D. The CDR3 is 13 residues long. Germline V lookup: CDR1 GTSNPN, CDR2 SVGIG (reference sequence). V gave up 0 bases and J gave up 6 bases, with 9 bases separating them.

V and J are TRBV4-1 and TRBJ2-7; 7 nucleotides match TRBD2. The CDR3 consists of 14 residues. Per the germline V gene, CDR1 is MGHRA and CDR2 is YSYEKL. Unmatched junction bases numbered 10, after V lost 5 bases and J lost 6 bases. This CDR3 is CASSWTSLGSEQYF. The CDR3 DNA sequence: TGCGCCAGCAGCTGGACTAGTTTGGGTTCCGAGCAGTACTTC.

The chain carries TRBV10-3 and TRBJ2-7; a possible D gene is TRBD2 (8 bases). V dropped 5 bases and J dropped 2 bases, with 19 bases sitting between them. The CDR3 sequence is 16 residues long. Germline CDR1 and CDR2: ENHRY and SYGVKD. The CDR3 DNA is TGTGCCATCAGTCCTGCAGGGGGGACTAGAGCCTACGAGCAGTACTTC. Its translation is CAISPAGGTRAYEQYF.

This chain uses TRBV6-1 with TRBJ2-7, with 12 bases matching TRBD2. In germline, CDR1 is MNHNS, CDR2 SASEGT. The V gene end was trimmed by 4 bases and the J gene end by 3 bases; junction bases not matched to a gene: 4. The CDR3 length is 15 residues. CDR3 DNA: TGTGCCAGCAGTGTAACTAGCGGGAGGTTCTACGAGCAGTACTTC. Residues: CASSVTSGRFYEQYF.

This clone appeared once. The chain carries TRBV7-3 and TRBJ2-1; D is ambiguous. Trimming cost V 4 bases and J 4 bases, with 8 bases left between them. The length of the CDR3 is 13 residues. Germline CDR1 reads SGHTA; CDR2 reads FQGTGA. CDR3 DNA sequence: TGTGCCAGCAGCTCATCGGGTTACAATGAGCAGTTCTTC. It is translated as CASSSSGYNEQFF.

CDR3 in DNA: TGTGCCAGCGAAGTTCTAGCGGGAGAGCGGGGTGAGCAGTTCTTC. This codes for CASEVLAGERGEQFF. The J gene is TRBJ2-1, the V gene TRBV11-1, with 10 bases fitting TRBD2. The length of the CDR3 is 15 residues. The V gene end was trimmed by 8 bases and the J gene end by 9 bases; junction bases not matched to a gene: 13. Germline assignment: CDR1 SGHAT and CDR2 FQDESV (reference sequence).

Only one count was recorded for this clone. V gene TRBV29-1 combines with J gene TRBJ2-1; 8 nucleotides match TRBD2. The CDR3 spans 16 residues. Germline CDR1 and CDR2: SQVTM and ANQGSEA. V dropped 6 bases and J dropped 2; count of bases not matched to a gene: 12. The CDR3 sequence is CSVVTSGGRTYNEQFF. For the CDR3, the DNA is TGCAGCGTGGTTACTAGCGGAGGGCGAACCTACAATGAGCAGTTCTTC.

This clone occurred once. The chain is built from TRBV19 and TRBJ2-1; D gene ambiguous. The germline V gene encodes CDR1 LNHDA and CDR2 SQIVND (reference sequence). The germline V and J ends were trimmed by 3 bases and 6 bases, with 9 bases remaining between them. CDR3 length: 13 residues. The CDR3 region has the DNA TGTGCCAGTAGTATGACATTGTTCAATGAGCAGTTCTTC. Protein: CASSMTLFNEQFF.

The chain combines TRBV6-1 with TRBJ2-3; TRBD2 aligns across 13 bases. Losses at the gene ends were 10 bases for V and 4 bases for J; bases not matched to a gene: 8. Germline V gene data show CDR1 as MNHNS and CDR2 as SASEGT. The CDR3 is 15 amino acids. CDR3 sequence: CATGTSGTFADTQYF. CDR3 coding DNA: TGTGCCACCGGGACTAGCGGGACGTTCGCAGATACGCAGTATTTT.

The chain links TRBV2 to TRBJ2-3; 12 bases line up with TRBD2. From germline, CDR1 is SNHLY and CDR2 FYNNEI. This CDR3 region has 18 residues. Trimming cost V 3 bases and J 5 bases; bases outside gene matches: 12. CDR3 DNA sequence: TGTGCCAGCAGTGACTATGGGGGCCTAGCGGGAGGGATAGATACGCAGTATTTT. Encoded protein: CASSDYGGLAGGIDTQYF.

The CDR3: CASSKDGRGEKLFF. DNA of the CDR3: TGTGCCAGCAGCAAGGACGGGAGGGGTGAAAAACTGTTTTTT. V is TRBV7-2 and J is TRBJ1-4; tentative D call: TRBD1 (5 bases). Trimming took off 5 bases at V and 7 bases at J, with 14 bases between the two ends. Germline V gene data show CDR1 as SGHTA and CDR2 as FQGNSA. The CDR3 has 14 amino acids.

The rearrangement links TRBV9 to TRBJ2-1, with 8 bases identical to TRBD2. CDR3 size: 16 residues. V shed 0 bases, J shed 0 bases, and the junction held 2 bases outside the gene matches. Germline CDR1 SGDLS, CDR2 YYNGEE. The DNA of the CDR3 is TGTGCCAGCAGCGTAGGAAGCGGGAGCTCCTACAATGAGCAGTTCTTC. This codes for CASSVGSGSSYNEQFF.

The chain carries TRBV2 and TRBJ2-7; the match to TRBD1 covers 8 bases. J lost 1 base, V lost 7 bases, and 3 bases had no gene match. The CDR3 has 13 amino acids. Germline CDR1 reads SNHLY; CDR2 reads FYNNEI. CDR3 DNA: TGTGCCAGCATTAGACAGGGGTCCTACGAGCAGTACTTC. It yields the protein CASIRQGSYEQYF.

V gene TRBV10-1 combines with J gene TRBJ2-7; 7 bases are a match to TRBD1. Germline CDR1 WNHNN, CDR2 SYGVQD (reference sequence). J gave up 1 base and V 2 bases, and 2 bases lay outside the gene matches. The CDR3 loop spans 14 amino acids. In nucleotides, the CDR3 is TGCGCCAGCAGTGAGGGGGGACAGTCCTACGAGCAGTACTTC. Its translation: CASSEGGQSYEQYF.

The V gene is TRBV6-5, the J gene TRBJ1-2; D remains unclear. Per the germline V gene, CDR1 is MNHEY and CDR2 is SVGAGI. Trimming took off 6 bases at V and 0 bases at J, with 14 bases between the two ends. The CDR3 runs to 15 residues. The CDR3 region has the DNA TGTGCCAGCAGGCAGCGGGTTGGTGCTAACTATGGCTACACCTTC. Amino acid sequence: CASRQRVGANYGYTF.

V is TRBV30 and J is TRBJ1-2; TRBD1 agrees at 9 bases. The CDR3 is 16 amino acids. Trimming at V came to 3 bases and at J to 0 bases, leaving 8 bases not matched to a gene. Germline V gives CDR1 GTSNPN, CDR2 SVGIG (reference sequence). The CDR3 protein is CAWSRDRASTNYGYTF. As DNA, the CDR3 is TGTGCCTGGAGCCGGGACAGGGCCTCCACTAACTATGGCTACACCTTC.

This chain joins TRBV7-9 and TRBJ2-5, with a possible D match to TRBD2 (6 bases). There are 15 residues in the CDR3. Germline V CDR1 and CDR2: SEHNR, FQNEAQ (reference sequence). The ends were cut back, 3 bases at V and 5 bases at J, with 16 bases in the middle. CDR3 nucleotide sequence: TGTGCCAGCAGCTTGCTTACAACTAGCCTGGAGACCCAGTACTTC. It is translated as CASSLLTTSLETQYF.

A few counts support this clone. The chain couples TRBV4-2 to TRBJ2-1; a possible D gene is TRBD2 (6 bases). Germline V gene lookup returns CDR1 LGHNA and CDR2 YNFKEQ. Trimming left V 4 bases short and J 0 bases short, with 13 bases between. The length of the CDR3 is 16 residues. The chain's CDR3 is CASSRTGTSSYNEQFF. The DNA of the CDR3 is TGTGCCAGCAGCCGGACCGGGACTTCCTCCTACAATGAGCAGTTCTTC.

The V call is TRBV28, the J call TRBJ2-1; D is possibly TRBD2 (6 bases). V lost 6 bases to trimming and J lost 7 bases, with 22 bases between them. The CDR3 sequence is 16 residues long. CDR1 and CDR2 from the germline V gene are MDHEN and SYDVKM. The CDR3 DNA follows: TGTGCCAGCAGATGGATTACGGGGGAGGACGGGAATGAGCAGTTCTTC. Translated, it gives CASRWITGEDGNEQFF.